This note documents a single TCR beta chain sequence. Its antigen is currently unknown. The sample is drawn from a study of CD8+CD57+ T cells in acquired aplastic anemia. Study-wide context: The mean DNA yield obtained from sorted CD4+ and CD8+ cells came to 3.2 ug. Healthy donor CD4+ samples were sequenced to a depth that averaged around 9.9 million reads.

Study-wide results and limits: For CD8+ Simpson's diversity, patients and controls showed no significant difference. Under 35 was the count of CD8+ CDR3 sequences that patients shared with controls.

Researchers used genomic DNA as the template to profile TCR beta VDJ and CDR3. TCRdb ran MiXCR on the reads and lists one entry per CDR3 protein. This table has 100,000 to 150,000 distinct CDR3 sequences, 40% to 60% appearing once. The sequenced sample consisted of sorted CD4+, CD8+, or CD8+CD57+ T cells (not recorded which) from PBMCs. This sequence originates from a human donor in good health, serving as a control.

The CDR3 sequence is CASSPGTGLNTEAFF. CDR3 nucleotide sequence: TGTGCCAGCAGCCCTGGGACAGGTTTAAACACTGAAGCTTTCTTT. V and J are TRBV19 and TRBJ1-1, with 8 bases matching TRBD1. Losses at the gene ends were 9 bases for V and 2 bases for J; bases not matched to a gene: 11. The CDR3 length is 15 residues. CDR1 and CDR2 from the germline V gene are LNHDA and SQIVND (reference sequence). Drawing the rest from reference TRBV19 and TRBJ1-1, the complete variable domain is DGGITQSPKYLFRKEGQNVTLSCEQNLNHDAMYWYRQDPGQGLRLIYYSQIVNDFQKGDIAEGYSVSREKKESFPLTVTSAQKNPTAFYLCASSPGTGLNTEAFFGQGTRLTVV.